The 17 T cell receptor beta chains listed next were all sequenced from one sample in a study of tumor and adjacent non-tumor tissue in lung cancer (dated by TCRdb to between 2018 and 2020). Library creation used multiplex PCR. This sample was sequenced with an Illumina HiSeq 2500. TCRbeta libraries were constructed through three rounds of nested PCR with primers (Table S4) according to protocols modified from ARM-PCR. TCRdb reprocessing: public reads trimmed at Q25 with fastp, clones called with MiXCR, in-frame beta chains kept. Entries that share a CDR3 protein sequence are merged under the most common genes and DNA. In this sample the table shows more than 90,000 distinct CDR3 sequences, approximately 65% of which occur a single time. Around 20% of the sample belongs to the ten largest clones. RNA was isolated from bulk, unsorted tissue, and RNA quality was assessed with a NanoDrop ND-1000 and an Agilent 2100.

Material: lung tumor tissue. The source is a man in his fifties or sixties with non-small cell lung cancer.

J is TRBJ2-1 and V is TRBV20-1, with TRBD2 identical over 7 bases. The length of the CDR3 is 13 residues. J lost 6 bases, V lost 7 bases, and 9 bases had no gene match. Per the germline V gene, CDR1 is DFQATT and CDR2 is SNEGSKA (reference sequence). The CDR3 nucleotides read TGCAGTGTTAGCGGGTCTATCAGCAATGAGCAGTTCTTC. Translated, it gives CSVSGSISNEQFF.

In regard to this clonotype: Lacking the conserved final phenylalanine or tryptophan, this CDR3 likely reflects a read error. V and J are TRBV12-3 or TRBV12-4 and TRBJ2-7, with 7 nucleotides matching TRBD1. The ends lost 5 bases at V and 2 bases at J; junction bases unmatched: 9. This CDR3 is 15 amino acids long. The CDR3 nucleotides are TGTGCCAGCAGTCGGCCAACAGGGGTGACCTACGAGCAGTACATC. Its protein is CASSRPTGVTYEQYI.

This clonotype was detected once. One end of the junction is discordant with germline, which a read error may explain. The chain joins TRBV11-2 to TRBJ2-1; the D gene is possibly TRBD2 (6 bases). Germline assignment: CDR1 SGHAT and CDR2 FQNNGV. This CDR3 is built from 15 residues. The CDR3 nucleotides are TGTACCAGCAGCTTGCGCCGGGAGAGATACAATGGGCAGTTCTTC. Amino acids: CTSSLRRERYNGQFF.

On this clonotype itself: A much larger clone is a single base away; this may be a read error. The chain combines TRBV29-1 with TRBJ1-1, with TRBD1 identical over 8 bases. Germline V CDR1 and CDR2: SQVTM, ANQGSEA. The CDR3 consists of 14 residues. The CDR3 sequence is CGVFGQGTKTEAFF. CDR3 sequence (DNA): TGCGGCGTCTTCGGACAGGGAACTAAAACTGAAGCTTTCTTT.

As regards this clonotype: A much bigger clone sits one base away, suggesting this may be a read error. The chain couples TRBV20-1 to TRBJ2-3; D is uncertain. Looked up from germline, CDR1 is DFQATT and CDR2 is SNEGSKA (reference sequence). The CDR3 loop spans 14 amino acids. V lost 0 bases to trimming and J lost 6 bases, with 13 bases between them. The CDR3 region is CSARDRSNGDTQYF. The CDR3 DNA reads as TGCAGTGCTAGAGACAGATCGAATGGGGATACGCAGTATTTT.

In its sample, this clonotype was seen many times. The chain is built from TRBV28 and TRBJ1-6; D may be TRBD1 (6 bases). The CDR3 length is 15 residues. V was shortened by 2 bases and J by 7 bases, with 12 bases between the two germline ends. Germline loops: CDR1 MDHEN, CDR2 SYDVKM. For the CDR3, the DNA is TGTGCCAGCAGTTTACGGGACACTGGGAATTCACCCCTCCACTTT. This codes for CASSLRDTGNSPLHF.

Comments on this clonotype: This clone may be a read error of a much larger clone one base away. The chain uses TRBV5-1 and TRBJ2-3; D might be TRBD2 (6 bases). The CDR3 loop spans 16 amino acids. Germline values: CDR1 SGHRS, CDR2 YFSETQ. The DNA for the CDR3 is TGCGCCAGCAGCTTGGCTACGGGGGTTAGCACAGATACGCTGTATTTT. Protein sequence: CASSLATGVSTDTLYF.

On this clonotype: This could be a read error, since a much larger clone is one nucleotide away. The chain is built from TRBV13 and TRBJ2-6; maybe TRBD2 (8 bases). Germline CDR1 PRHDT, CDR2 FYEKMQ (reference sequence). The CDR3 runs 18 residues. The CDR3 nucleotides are TGTACCAGCAGCAACCGGGGGGGGACAGTCTCTGGGGCCAACGTCCTGACTTTC. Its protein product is CTSSNRGGTVSGANVLTF.

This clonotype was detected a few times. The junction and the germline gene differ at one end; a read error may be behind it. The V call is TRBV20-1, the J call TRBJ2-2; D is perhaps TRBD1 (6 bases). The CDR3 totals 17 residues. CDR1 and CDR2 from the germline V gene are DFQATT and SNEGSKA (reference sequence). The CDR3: CSARVSRGRTNTVELFF. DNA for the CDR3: TGCAGTGCTAGAGTTAGCAGGGGCCGGACGAACACCGTGGAGCTGTTTTTT.

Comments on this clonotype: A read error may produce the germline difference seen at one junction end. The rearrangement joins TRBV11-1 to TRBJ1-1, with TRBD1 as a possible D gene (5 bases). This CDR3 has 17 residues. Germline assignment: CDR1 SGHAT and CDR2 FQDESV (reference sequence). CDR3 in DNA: TGTACCAGCAGCTTATCCAGGGACGGCACAGTTAACACTGAAGCTTTCTTT. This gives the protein CTSSLSRDGTVNTEAFF.

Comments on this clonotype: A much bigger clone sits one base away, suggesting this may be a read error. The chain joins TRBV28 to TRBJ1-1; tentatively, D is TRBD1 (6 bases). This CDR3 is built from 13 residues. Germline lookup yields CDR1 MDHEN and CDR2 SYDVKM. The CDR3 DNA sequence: TGTACCAGCAGGGGAACCTGGGACACTGAAGCTTTCTTT. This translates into CTSRGTWDTEAFF. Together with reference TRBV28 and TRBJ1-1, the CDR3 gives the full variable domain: DVKVTQSSRYLVKRTGEKVFLECVQDMDHENMFWYRQDPGLGLRLIYFSYDVKMKEKGDIPEGYSVSREKKERFSLILESASTNQTSMYLCTSRGTWDTEAFFGQGTRLTVV.

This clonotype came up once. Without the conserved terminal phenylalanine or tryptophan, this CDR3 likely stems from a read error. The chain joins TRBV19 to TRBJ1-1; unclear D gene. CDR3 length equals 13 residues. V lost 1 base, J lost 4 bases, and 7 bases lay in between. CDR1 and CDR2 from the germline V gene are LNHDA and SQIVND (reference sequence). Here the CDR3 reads CASSIGRSTEAFL. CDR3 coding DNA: TGTGCCAGTAGTATAGGAAGGAGCACTGAAGCTTTCCTA.

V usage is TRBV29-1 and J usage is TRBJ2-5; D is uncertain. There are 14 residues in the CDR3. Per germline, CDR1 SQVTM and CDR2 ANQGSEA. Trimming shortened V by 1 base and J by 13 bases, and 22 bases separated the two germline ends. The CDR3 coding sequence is TGCAGCGTTGAAGGGCAGGATAATCAAGAGACTCTGTACTTC. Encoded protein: CSVEGQDNQETLYF.

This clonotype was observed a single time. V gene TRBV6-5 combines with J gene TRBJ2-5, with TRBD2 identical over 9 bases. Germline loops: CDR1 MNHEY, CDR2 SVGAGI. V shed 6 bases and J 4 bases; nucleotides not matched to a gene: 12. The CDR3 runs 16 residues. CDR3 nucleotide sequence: TGTGCCAGCAGATATCGTATGATTAGCGGGGGAGAGACCCAGTACTTC. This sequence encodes CASRYRMISGGETQYF.

CDR3 sequence (DNA): TGTGCCAGCACTAGGGCGGGTGGGAACACTGAAGCTTTCTTT. It yields the protein CASTRAGGNTEAFF. The J gene is TRBJ1-1, the V gene TRBV11-2; D gene uncertain. Trimming left V 7 bases short and J 1 base short, with 13 bases between. This CDR3 is built from 14 residues. Germline V CDR1 and CDR2: SGHAT, FQNNGV. Using reference TRBV11-2 and TRBJ1-1 for the parts outside the CDR3, the full variable domain is EAGVAQSPRYKIIEKRQSVAFWCNPISGHATLYWYQQILGQGPKLLIQFQNNGVVDDSQLPKDRFSAERLKGVDSTLKIQPAKLEDSAVYLCASTRAGGNTEAFFGQGTRLTVV.

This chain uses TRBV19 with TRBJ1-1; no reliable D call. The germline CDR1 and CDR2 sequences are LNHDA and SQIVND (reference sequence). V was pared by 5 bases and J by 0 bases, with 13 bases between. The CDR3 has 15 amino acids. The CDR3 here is CASSPMALLNTEAFF. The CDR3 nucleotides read TGTGCCAGTAGTCCCATGGCACTCCTGAACACTGAAGCTTTCTTT.

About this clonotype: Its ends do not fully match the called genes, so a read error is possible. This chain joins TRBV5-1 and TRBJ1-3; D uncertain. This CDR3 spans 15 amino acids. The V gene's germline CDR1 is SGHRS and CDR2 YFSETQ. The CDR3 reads CASSSQVANGNTIYF. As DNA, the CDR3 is TGCGCCAGTAGCTCTCAGGTGGCGAATGGAAACACCATATATTTT.